Listed below are T cell receptor beta chains from one sample, sequenced in a study of blood T cell repertoires in COVID-19. Assay: immunoSEQ multiplex PCR; the TCRdb copy retains only in-frame clones and omits some. The sample lists tens of thousands of clones; around 78% were seen once. Sequences were obtained from peripheral blood. These receptor sequences come from a human donor in a cohort sampled during active COVID-19. CDR3s include the opening cysteine and the closing phenylalanine or tryptophan. The D gene is left open where the match is weak. Rows may omit the clone size; those that give it use once, few, many or a size class.

>TRBD2|TRBV28|once|TRBJ2-5
TGTGCCAGCAGTTTCCCCCCGGGAGGAGAGACCCAGTACTTC
CASSFPPGGETQYF
>NA|TRBV21-1|few|TRBJ2-7
TGTGCCAGCAGCAAAGTACTAGCGGGAAACTACGAGCAGTACTTC
CASSKVLAGNYEQYF
>NA|TRBV5-1|NA|TRBJ2-7
TGCGCCAGCAGCTTGGCTTTCGGGAGTACATACGAGCAGTACTTC
CASSLAFGSTYEQYF
>NA|TRBV5-4|few|TRBJ1-1
TGTGCCAGCAGCTTCAGACAGAACACTGAAGCTTTCTTT
CASSFRQNTEAFF
>TRBD2|TRBV7-9|NA|TRBJ2-5
TGTGCCAGCAGCGAAGGACTAGCGGGACGGGAGACCCAGTACTTC
CASSEGLAGRETQYF
>TRBD1|TRBV6-5|NA|TRBJ2-7
TGTGCCAGCAGTCGGCCGGGACAGGGGGCCCGGGAGCAGTACTTC
CASSRPGQGAREQYF
>TRBD2|TRBV5-6|NA|TRBJ2-2
TGTGCCAGCAGCTATCGTGGTAGCGGGATTAGCACCGGGGAGCTGTTTTTT
CASSYRGSGISTGELFF
>NA|TRBV20-1|NA|TRBJ2-2
TGCAGTGCTAGTTTAGGGAGGGGGACCGGGGAGCTGTTTTTT
CSASLGRGTGELFF
>TRBD1|TRBV14|NA|TRBJ1-3
TGTGCCAGCAGCCGGAACAGGGGGCCTGGAAACACCATATATTTT
CASSRNRGPGNTIYF
>TRBD1|TRBV5-6|few|TRBJ1-2
TGTGCCAGCAGCATGGGACAGGGGTCTGGCTACACCTTC
CASSMGQGSGYTF
>NA|TRBV5-1|few|TRBJ2-7
TGCGCCAGCAGCTTGCCGGAGTTTCCGGGACTGAGAGCCTACGAGCAGTACTTC
CASSLPEFPGLRAYEQYF
>NA|TRBV27|NA|TRBJ2-6
TGTGCCAGCAGTGCCCAGGCGTCGCTCTCTGGGGCCAACGTCCTGACTTTC
CASSAQASLSGANVLTF
>NA|TRBV4-1|NA|TRBJ2-6
TGCGCCAGCAGCCAAGATAGGGGCGCTGGGGCCAACGTCCTGACTTTC
CASSQDRGAGANVLTF
>NA|TRBV7-2|NA|TRBJ1-6
TGTGCCAGCAGCTTAGCGGGGCCAAATTCACCCCTCCACTTT
CASSLAGPNSPLHF
>NA|TRBV5-1|NA|TRBJ2-3
TGCGCCAGCAGCTCCGAGGAGCGTGCGACAGATACGCAGTATTTT
CASSSEERATDTQYF
>NA|TRBV24-1|once|TRBJ2-1
TGTGCCACCAGTGATTCGTACCGGGACATCCATGAGCAGTTCTTC
CATSDSYRDIHEQFF
>NA|TRBV21-1|NA|TRBJ1-6
TGTGCCAGCAGGGGCAGGGGTTATTCACCCCTCCACTTT
CASRGRGYSPLHF
>NA|TRBV6-5|few|TRBJ2-1
TGTGCCAGCTCTCCTAGCTCCTTCTACAATGAGCAGTTCTTC
CASSPSSFYNEQFF
>NA|TRBV7-9|few|TRBJ1-4
TGTGCCAGCAGCTTAGGGTCCGGGGAGGGTGAAAAACTGTTTTTT
CASSLGSGEGEKLFF
>NA|TRBV30|few|TRBJ1-2
TGTGCCTGGTCAGACGGGAACTATGGCTACACCTTC
CAWSDGNYGYTF
>TRBD1|TRBV5-4|NA|TRBJ2-7
TGTGCCAGCAGCTTTAAAAAGGGGGCGTTGGAGCAGTACTTC
CASSFKKGALEQYF
>NA|TRBV6-5|NA|TRBJ1-3
TGTGCCAGCAGTCAGGGTGGGGGCCGAAACACCATATATTTT
CASSQGGGRNTIYF
>TRBD2|TRBV7-2|NA|TRBJ2-7
TGTGCCAGCAGCTTAGGAGCTAGCGGGAGCTCCTACGAGCAGTACTTC
CASSLGASGSSYEQYF
>TRBD1|TRBV12-3/TRBV12-4|NA|TRBJ1-4
TGTGCCAGCACAGGGGGGAATTCGGAAAAACTGTTTTTT
CASTGGNSEKLFF
>TRBD2|TRBV6-2/TRBV6-3|few|TRBJ2-2
TGTGCCAGCAGTTGGAGCGGGAGCCCCGGGGAGCTGTTTTTT
CASSWSGSPGELFF
>NA|TRBV27|NA|TRBJ1-2
TGTGCCAGCAGTACAGGGCGCGTACACTATGGCTACACCTTC
CASSTGRVHYGYTF
>NA|TRBV5-4|hyperexpanded|TRBJ2-3
TGTGCCAGCAGCCCCAACACAGATACGCAGTATTTT
CASSPNTDTQYF
>TRBD1|TRBV15|NA|TRBJ1-4
TGTGCCACCAGCAGAGATAGACAGGGGGCGCGGAAACTGTTTTTT
CATSRDRQGARKLFF
>NA|TRBV5-6|once|TRBJ2-7
TGTGCCAGCAGCTCCGACACCGCCTACGAGCAGTACTTC
CASSSDTAYEQYF
>TRBD2|TRBV7-9|NA|TRBJ2-2
TGTGCCAGCAGCTTAGCGACTAGCGGGATATTCACCGGGGAGCTGTTTTTT
CASSLATSGIFTGELFF
>TRBD2|TRBV5-1|NA|TRBJ2-1
TGCGCCAGCAGCTTACCGAGGGGTAGCGGGAGCTCCTACAATGAGCAGTTCTTC
CASSLPRGSGSSYNEQFF
>NA|TRBV2|NA|TRBJ2-7
TGTGCCAGCAGCAAACTCCTCGAGCAGTACTTC
CASSKLLEQYF
>NA|TRBV5-4|NA|TRBJ1-4
TGTGCCAGCAGCTTGAAGACAGCAACTAATGAAAAACTGTTTTTT
CASSLKTATNEKLFF
>NA|TRBV10-3|NA|TRBJ2-1
TGTGCCATCAGTGGGGCGGACTCCAATGAGCAGTTCTTC
CAISGADSNEQFF
>NA|TRBV6-4|NA|TRBJ1-6
TGTGCCAGCAGTGACGACAGAAATTCACCCCTCCACTTT
CASSDDRNSPLHF
>TRBD2|TRBV10-2|NA|TRBJ2-7
TGCGCCAGCAGTGAGCCTAGCGGTGAATCCTACGAGCAGTACTTC
CASSEPSGESYEQYF
>TRBD2|TRBV3-1/TRBV3-2|NA|TRBJ2-1
TGTGCCAGCAGCCAAGCCGAGGAAGGTGGCGGGAGATCCTACAATGAGCAGTTCTTC
CASSQAEEGGGRSYNEQFF
>NA|TRBV27|NA|TRBJ1-5
TGTGCCAGCAGATCAGGGGTGATTAGCAATCAGCCCCAGCATTTT
CASRSGVISNQPQHF
>NA|TRBV5-1|NA|TRBJ1-5
TGCGCCAGCAGCTTGGAAGGGGAGGGCAATCAGCCCCAGCATTTT
CASSLEGEGNQPQHF
>NA|TRBV18|NA|TRBJ2-7
TGTGCCAGCTCTCTGGGACACGGCTACGAGCAGTACTTC
CASSLGHGYEQYF
>NA|TRBV25-1|NA|TRBJ1-2
TGTGCCAGCACCACAGGTGTCCTAGACTACACCTTC
CASTTGVLDYTF
>TRBD1|TRBV19|NA|TRBJ1-2
TGTGCCAGTAGTGCCGCACAGGGGGCAAGAAGGGGCTACACCTTC
CASSAAQGARRGYTF
>TRBD2|TRBV18|NA|TRBJ2-3
TGTGCCAGCTCACCCGGGACTAGCGACGCAGATACGCAGTATTTT
CASSPGTSDADTQYF
>TRBD2|TRBV19|few|TRBJ2-7
TGTGCCAGTAGTAGCGGCGGGACTAGCGACTACGAGCAGTACTTC
CASSSGGTSDYEQYF
>NA|TRBV3-1/TRBV3-2|NA|TRBJ2-7
TGTGCCAGCAGCGCAGGGCTAGGCGAGCAGTACTTC
CASSAGLGEQYF
>NA|TRBV6-2/TRBV6-3|many|TRBJ2-7
TGTGCCAGCAGTTACTCGTACAGCTACGAGCAGTACTTC
CASSYSYSYEQYF
>NA|TRBV5-4|NA|TRBJ2-7
TGTGCCAGCAGCTTGGAGCCTGCCTACGAGCAGTACTTC
CASSLEPAYEQYF
>NA|TRBV30|NA|TRBJ1-5
TGTGCCTGGAGTCCCCTGGACATCCTAAATCAGCCCCAGCATTTT
CAWSPLDILNQPQHF
>NA|TRBV12-3/TRBV12-4|NA|TRBJ2-7
TGTGCCAGCAGTTGGGGGGGCCCCTACGAGCAGTACTTC
CASSWGGPYEQYF
>TRBD2|TRBV3-1/TRBV3-2|NA|TRBJ2-5
TGTGCCAGCAGCCAGCCCGGGACTAGCGACTTTAGGCAAGAGACCCAGTACTTC
CASSQPGTSDFRQETQYF
>NA|TRBV5-6|NA|TRBJ2-1
TGTGCCAGCCGGACTTCGGGGTTAGGTGAGCAGTTCTTC
CASRTSGLGEQFF
>NA|TRBV2|NA|TRBJ1-1
TGTGCCAGCAGGGCTGGGAACACTGAAGCTTTCTTT
CASRAGNTEAFF
>NA|TRBV18|NA|TRBJ2-7
TGTGCCAGCTCACCAATTACAGCTACCTACGAGCAGTACTTC
CASSPITATYEQYF
>TRBD1|TRBV4-1|NA|TRBJ2-7
TGCGCCAGCAGCCAGGGACAGGGAAATAAGAACGAGCAGTACTTC
CASSQGQGNKNEQYF
>TRBD1|TRBV25-1|NA|TRBJ2-7
TGTGCCAGCAGTCTTGGGACAGGAGTAGGCTACGAGCAGTACTTC
CASSLGTGVGYEQYF